Here is one T cell receptor beta chain with its context. What it binds is unknown. The sample originates from a study of T cell responses to AZD1222 COVID-19 vaccine. Study-wide points: Clonal diversity may have been underestimated in mostly white British donors.

Sequenced by immunoSEQ multiplex PCR; TCRdb stores in-frame clones only, minus some. The table lists 100,000 or so clones, 87% of them singletons. The germline gives CDR1 LNHDA, CDR2 SQIVND (reference sequence). Trimming took 7 bases from V and 2 from J; bases not matched to a gene: 5. This CDR3 has 14 amino acids. This chain links TRBV19 with TRBJ2-1; 7 positions match TRBD2. This TCR came from an adult in good health. Specimen: peripheral blood, collected on day 0 of AZD1222 vaccination. CDR3 sequence: CASKAGAAYNEQFF. In DNA, the CDR3 is TGTGCCAGTAAGGCGGGAGCGGCCTACAATGAGCAGTTCTTC. Complete variable domain (other parts from reference TRBV19 and TRBJ2-1): DGGITQSPKYLFRKEGQNVTLSCEQNLNHDAMYWYRQDPGQGLRLIYYSQIVNDFQKGDIAEGYSVSREKKESFPLTVTSAQKNPTAFYLCASKAGAAYNEQFFGPGTRLTVL.